These 4 T cell receptor beta chains originate from one sample sequenced in a study of PD-1 blockade in classical Hodgkin lymphoma. All patients experienced relapse after autologous stem cell transplantation, and brentuximab vedotin exposure was variable. Some clones are missing from TCRdb's copy, which holds only in-frame ones; the method was immunoSEQ multiplex PCR. The table records fewer than 20,000 clones, 75% to 85% of them present only once. The specimen comprised peripheral blood mononuclear cells (PBMCs), sampled at baseline. The origin of the receptors is a human donor with classical Hodgkin lymphoma.

This clone qualifies as medium-sized (0.01 to 0.1%). V gene TRBV29-1 combines with J gene TRBJ1-5; D might be TRBD1 (5 bases). CDR1 and CDR2 (germline): SQVTM, ANQGSEA. CDR3 length: 16 residues. The V and J ends lost 3 bases and 0 bases respectively, with 15 bases between them. CDR3 loop: CSVEVPGGNSNQPQHF. CDR3 in DNA: TGCAGCGTTGAGGTCCCGGGGGGGAATAGCAATCAGCCCCAGCATTTT.

Regarding this clone: The conserved closing phenylalanine or tryptophan is absent in this CDR3, likely reflecting a read error. The chain recombines TRBV2 with TRBJ2-7; perhaps D is TRBD1 or TRBD2 (5 bases each). Trimming took off 7 bases at V and 2 bases at J, with 15 bases between the two ends. The CDR3 spans 14 residues. Germline-derived CDR1 and CDR2 are SNHLY and FYNNEI. The CDR3 DNA follows: TGTGCCAGCACCGAAGGGGCCGGGGCCTACGAGCAGTACTTA. It is translated as CASTEGAGAYEQYL.

This clone is a singleton in its sample. The V and J genes are TRBV11-2 and TRBJ1-1; no reliable D call. Between the trimmed V and J ends, which lost 1 base and 6 bases, there was a span of 3 bases. Germline V gene data show CDR1 as SGHAT and CDR2 as FQNNGV. This CDR3 spans 11 amino acids. CDR3 sequence (DNA): TGTGCCAGCAGCTTAGGGTCTGAAGCTTTCTTT. Amino acid sequence: CASSLGSEAFF.

The gene calls are TRBV11-2 and TRBJ1-4; D perhaps matches TRBD1 (5 bases). This CDR3 contains 14 residues. The V gene lost 8 bases and the J gene lost 7 bases, with 17 bases spanning the gap. The germline gives CDR1 SGHAT, CDR2 FQNNGV. CDR3 region: CASGDQGRSEKLFF. The DNA of the CDR3 is TGTGCCAGCGGAGACCAGGGAAGGAGTGAAAAACTGTTTTTT.